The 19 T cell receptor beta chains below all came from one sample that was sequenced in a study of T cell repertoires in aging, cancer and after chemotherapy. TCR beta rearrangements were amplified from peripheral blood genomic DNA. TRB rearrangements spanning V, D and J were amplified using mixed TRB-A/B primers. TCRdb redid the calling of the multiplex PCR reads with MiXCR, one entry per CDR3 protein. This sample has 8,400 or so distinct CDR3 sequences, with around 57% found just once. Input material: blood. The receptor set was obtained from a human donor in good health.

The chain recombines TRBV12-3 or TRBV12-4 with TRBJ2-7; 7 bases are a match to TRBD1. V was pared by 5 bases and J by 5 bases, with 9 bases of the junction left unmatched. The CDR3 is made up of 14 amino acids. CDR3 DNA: TGTGCCAGCAGTCCCGACCGGGACAGCGACGAGCAGTACTTC. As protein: CASSPDRDSDEQYF.

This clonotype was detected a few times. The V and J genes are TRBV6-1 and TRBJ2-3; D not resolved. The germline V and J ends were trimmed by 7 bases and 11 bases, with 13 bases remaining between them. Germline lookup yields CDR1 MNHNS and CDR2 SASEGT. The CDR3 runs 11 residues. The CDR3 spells CASMAAGGQYF. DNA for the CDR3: TGTGCCAGCATGGCTGCCGGTGGGCAGTATTTT.

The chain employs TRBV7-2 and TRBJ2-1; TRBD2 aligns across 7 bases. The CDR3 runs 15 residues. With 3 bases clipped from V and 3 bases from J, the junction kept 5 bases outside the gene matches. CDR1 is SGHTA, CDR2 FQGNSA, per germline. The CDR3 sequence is CASSFRGDRYNEQFF. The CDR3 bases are TGTGCCAGCAGCTTCCGGGGGGACCGCTACAATGAGCAGTTCTTC.

Here the CDR3 DNA reads TGTGCCAGTAAACCAGGGGCGGATAACTATGGCTACACCTTC. This gives the protein CASKPGADNYGYTF. V and J are TRBV6-1 and TRBJ1-2, with D maybe TRBD1 (6 bases). Germline V gene data show CDR1 as MNHNS and CDR2 as SASEGT. The CDR3 is made up of 14 amino acids. Trimming stripped 9 bases from V and 1 base from J, with 15 bases between.

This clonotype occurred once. CDR3 in amino acids: CASKGPAYEQYF. Here the CDR3 DNA reads TGTGCCAGCAAGGGACCGGCCTACGAGCAGTACTTC. This chain connects TRBV6-5 to TRBJ2-7; D assignment may be TRBD1 or TRBD2 (5 bases each). The germline CDR1 and CDR2 sequences are MNHEY and SVGAGI. The ends were cut back, 7 bases at V and 2 bases at J, with 9 bases in the middle. This CDR3 has 12 residues.

As DNA, the CDR3 is TGCGCCAGCAGCTCATTCACTTCCACCGGGGAGCTGTTTTTT. Its translation is CASSSFTSTGELFF. V is TRBV5-1 and J is TRBJ2-2; D gene unclear. Between the trimmed V and J ends, which lost 3 bases and 4 bases, there was a span of 10 bases. This CDR3 spans 14 amino acids. CDR1 and CDR2 from the germline V gene are SGHRS and YFSETQ.

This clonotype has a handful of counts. This CDR3 reads CASSSRTGSNQPQHF. CDR3 DNA: TGTGCCAGCAGTTCCCGGACAGGAAGCAATCAGCCCCAGCATTTT. The chain uses TRBV6-6 and TRBJ1-5; 7 bases are a match to TRBD1. Germline lookup yields CDR1 MNHNY and CDR2 SVGAGI (reference sequence). The CDR3 covers 15 residues. The ends lost 4 bases at V and 1 base at J; junction bases unmatched: 4.

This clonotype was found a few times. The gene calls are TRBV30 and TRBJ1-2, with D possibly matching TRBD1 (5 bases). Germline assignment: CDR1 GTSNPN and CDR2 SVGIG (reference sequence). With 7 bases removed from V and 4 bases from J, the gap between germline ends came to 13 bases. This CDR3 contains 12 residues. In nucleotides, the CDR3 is TGTGCCTATCTCCTGGGACGCTATGGCTACACCTTC. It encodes CAYLLGRYGYTF.

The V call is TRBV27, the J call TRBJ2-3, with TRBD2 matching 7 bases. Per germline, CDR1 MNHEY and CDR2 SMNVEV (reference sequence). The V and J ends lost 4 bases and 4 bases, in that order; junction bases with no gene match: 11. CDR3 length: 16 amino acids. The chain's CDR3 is CASSSPSSGTPDTQYF. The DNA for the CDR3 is TGTGCCAGCAGTTCCCCATCTAGCGGTACACCAGATACGCAGTATTTT.

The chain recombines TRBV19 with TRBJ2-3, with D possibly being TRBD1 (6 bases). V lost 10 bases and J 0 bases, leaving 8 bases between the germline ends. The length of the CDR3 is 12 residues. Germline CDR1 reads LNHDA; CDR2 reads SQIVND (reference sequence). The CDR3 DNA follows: TGTGCCACCACAGGGAGCACAGATACGCAGTATTTT. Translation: CATTGSTDTQYF. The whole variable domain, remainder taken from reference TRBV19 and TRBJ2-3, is DGGITQSPKYLFRKEGQNVTLSCEQNLNHDAMYWYRQDPGQGLRLIYYSQIVNDFQKGDIAEGYSVSREKKESFPLTVTSAQKNPTAFYLCATTGSTDTQYFGPGTRLTVL.

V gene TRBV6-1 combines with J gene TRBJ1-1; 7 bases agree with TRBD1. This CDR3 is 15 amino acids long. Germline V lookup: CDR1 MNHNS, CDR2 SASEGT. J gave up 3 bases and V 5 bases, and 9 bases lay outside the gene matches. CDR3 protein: CASSYRGGWDTEAFF. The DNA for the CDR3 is TGTGCCAGCAGTTACCGAGGGGGCTGGGACACTGAAGCTTTCTTT.

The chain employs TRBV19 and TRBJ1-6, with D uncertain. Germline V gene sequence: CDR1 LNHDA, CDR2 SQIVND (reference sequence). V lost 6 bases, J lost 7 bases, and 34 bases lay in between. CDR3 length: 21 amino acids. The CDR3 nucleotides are TGTGCCAGTAGCATCCACCAAAGCCGGACGGGTTTTATACCTATAAATTCACCCCTCCACTTT. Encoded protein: CASSIHQSRTGFIPINSPLHF.

As DNA, the CDR3 is TGTGCCAGCAGCATATCCTACGAGCAGTACTTC. It codes for CASSISYEQYF. The chain employs TRBV6-2 or TRBV6-3 and TRBJ2-7, with no clear D. The CDR3 is 11 residues long. The ends were cut back, 6 bases at V and 1 base at J, with 4 bases in the middle. The germline V gene encodes CDR1 MNHEY and CDR2 SVGEGT.

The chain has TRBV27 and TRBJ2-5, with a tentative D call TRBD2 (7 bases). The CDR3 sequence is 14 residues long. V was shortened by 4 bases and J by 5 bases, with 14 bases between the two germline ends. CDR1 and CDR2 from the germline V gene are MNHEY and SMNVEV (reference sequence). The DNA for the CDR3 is TGTGCCAGCAGTTATGGGGGGGCAGTGGAGACCCAGTACTTC. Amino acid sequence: CASSYGGAVETQYF.

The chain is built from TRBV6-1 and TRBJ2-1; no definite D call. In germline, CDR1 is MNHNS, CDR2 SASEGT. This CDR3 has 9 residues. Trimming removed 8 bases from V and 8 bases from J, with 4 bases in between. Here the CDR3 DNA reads TGTGCCAGCTCGTATGAGCAGTTCTTC. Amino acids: CASSYEQFF.

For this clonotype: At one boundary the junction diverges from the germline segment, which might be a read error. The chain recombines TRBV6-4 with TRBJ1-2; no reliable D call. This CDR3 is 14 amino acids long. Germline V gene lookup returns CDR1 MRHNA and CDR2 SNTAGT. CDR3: CASSDWIFVGGYTF. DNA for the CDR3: TGTGCCAGCAGCGACTGGATTTTTGTGGGTGGCTACACCTTC.

The CDR3 DNA follows: TGTGCCAGCAGCCGAGTTGGGCCCCCCGAAGCTTTCTTT. This gives the protein CASSRVGPPEAFF. The V and J genes are TRBV6-5 and TRBJ1-1, with D unresolved. V lost 6 bases, J lost 8 bases, and 16 bases lay in between. CDR3 length: 13 amino acids. CDR1 MNHEY and CDR2 SVGAGI come from the germline V gene.

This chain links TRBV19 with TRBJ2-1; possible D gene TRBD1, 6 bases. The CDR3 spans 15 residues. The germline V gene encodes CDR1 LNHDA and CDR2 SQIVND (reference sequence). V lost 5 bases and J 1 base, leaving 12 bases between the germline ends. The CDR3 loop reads CASSRDINSYNEQFF. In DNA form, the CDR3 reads TGTGCCAGTAGTCGGGACATAAATTCCTACAATGAGCAGTTCTTC.

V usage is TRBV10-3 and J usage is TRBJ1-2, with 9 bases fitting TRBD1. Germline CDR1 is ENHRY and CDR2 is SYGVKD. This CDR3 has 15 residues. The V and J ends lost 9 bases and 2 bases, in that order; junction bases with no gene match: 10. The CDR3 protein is CAISLGTGTNYGYTF. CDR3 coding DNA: TGTGCCATATCCTTGGGGACAGGGACGAACTATGGCTACACCTTC.